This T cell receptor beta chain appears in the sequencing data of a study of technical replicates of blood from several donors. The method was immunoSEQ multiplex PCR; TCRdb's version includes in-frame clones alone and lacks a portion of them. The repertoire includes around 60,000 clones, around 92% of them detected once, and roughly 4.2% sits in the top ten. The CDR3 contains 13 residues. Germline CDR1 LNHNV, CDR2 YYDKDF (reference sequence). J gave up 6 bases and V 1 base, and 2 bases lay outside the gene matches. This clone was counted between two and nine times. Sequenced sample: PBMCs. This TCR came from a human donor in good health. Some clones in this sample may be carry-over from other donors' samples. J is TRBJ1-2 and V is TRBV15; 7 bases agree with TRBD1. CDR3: CATSRAGTDGYTF. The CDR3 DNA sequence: TGTGCCACCAGCAGAGCCGGGACAGATGGCTACACCTTC.